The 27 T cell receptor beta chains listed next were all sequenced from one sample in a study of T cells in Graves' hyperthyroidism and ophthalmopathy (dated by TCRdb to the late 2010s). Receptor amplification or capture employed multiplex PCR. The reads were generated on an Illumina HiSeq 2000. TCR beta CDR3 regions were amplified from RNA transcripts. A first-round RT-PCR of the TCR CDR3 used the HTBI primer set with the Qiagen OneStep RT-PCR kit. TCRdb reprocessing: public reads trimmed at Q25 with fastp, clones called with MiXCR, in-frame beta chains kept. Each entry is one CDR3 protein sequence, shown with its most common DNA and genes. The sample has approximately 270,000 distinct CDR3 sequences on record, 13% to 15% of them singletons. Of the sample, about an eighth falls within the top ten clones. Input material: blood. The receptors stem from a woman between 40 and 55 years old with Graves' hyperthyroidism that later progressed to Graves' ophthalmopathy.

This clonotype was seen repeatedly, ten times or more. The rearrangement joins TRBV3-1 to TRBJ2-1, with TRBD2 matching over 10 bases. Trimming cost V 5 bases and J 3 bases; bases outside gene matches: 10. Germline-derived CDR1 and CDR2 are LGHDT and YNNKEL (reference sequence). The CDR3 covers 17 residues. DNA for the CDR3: TGTGCCAGCAGCTTTCCCAAAGGACTAGCGGACTACAATGAGCAGTTCTTC. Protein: CASSFPKGLADYNEQFF.

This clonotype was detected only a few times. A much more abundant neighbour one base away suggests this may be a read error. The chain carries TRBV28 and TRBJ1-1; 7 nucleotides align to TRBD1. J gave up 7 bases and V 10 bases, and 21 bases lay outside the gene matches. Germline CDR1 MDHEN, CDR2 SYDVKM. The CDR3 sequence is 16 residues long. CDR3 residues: CANTPTAGGFSIEAFF. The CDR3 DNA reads TGTGCCAACACCCCCACGGCAGGGGGATTCTCCATTGAAGCTTTCTTT.

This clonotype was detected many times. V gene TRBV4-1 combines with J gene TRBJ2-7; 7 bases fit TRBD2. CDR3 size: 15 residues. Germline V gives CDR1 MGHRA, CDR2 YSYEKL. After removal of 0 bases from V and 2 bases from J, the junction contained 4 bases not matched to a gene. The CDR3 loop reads CASSQEGGGTYEQYF. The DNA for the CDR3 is TGCGCCAGCAGCCAAGAAGGCGGGGGAACCTACGAGCAGTACTTC.

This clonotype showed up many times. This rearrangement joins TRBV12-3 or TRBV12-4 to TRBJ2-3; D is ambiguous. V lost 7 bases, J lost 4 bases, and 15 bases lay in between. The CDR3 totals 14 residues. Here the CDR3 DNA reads TGTGCCAGCACCCCTGCGTGGGATTCAGATACGCAGTATTTT. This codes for CASTPAWDSDTQYF.

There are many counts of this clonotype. This CDR3 is CASSQAGPTNPSYNSPLHF. As DNA, the CDR3 is TGCGCCAGCAGCCAGGCCGGGCCTACGAATCCCTCCTATAATTCACCCCTCCACTTT. The rearrangement uses TRBV4-1 and TRBJ1-6; no clear D gene. Trimming left V 3 bases short and J 0 bases short, with 18 bases between. CDR1 is MGHRA, CDR2 YSYEKL, per germline. The CDR3 length is 19 residues.

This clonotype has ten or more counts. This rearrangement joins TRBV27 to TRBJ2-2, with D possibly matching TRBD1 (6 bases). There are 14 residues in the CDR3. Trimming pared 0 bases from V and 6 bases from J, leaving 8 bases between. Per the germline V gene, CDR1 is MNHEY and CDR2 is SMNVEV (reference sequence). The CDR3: CASSLSRQAGELFF. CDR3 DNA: TGTGCCAGCAGTTTATCGAGACAGGCCGGGGAGCTGTTTTTT.

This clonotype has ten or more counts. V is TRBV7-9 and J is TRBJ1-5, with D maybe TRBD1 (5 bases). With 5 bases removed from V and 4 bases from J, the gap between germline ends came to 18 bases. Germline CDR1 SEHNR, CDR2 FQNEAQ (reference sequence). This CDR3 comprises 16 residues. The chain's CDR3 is CASSNYARGRNQPQHF. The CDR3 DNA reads TGTGCCAGCAGCAATTATGCGAGGGGCCGAAATCAGCCCCAGCATTTT.

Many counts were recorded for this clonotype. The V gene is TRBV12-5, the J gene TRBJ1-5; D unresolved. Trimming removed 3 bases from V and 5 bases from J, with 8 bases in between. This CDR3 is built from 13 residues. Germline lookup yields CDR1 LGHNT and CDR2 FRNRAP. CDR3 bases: TGTGCTAGTGGTTTAGGGCGAGATCAGCCCCAGCATTTT. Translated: CASGLGRDQPQHF.

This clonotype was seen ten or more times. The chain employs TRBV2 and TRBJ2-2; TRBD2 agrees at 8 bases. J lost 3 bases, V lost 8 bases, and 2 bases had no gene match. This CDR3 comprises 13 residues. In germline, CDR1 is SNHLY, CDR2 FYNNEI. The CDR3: CASAAGDTGELFF. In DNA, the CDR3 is TGTGCCAGCGCAGCGGGAGACACCGGGGAGCTGTTTTTT.

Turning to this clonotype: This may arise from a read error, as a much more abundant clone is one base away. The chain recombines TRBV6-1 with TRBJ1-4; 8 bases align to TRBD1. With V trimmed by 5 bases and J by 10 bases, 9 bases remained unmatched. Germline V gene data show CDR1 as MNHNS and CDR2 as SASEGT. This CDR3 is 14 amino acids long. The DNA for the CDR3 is TGTGCCAGCAGTCCGGGACAGGTCTTTGGAAAACTGTTTTTT. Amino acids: CASSPGQVFGKLFF.

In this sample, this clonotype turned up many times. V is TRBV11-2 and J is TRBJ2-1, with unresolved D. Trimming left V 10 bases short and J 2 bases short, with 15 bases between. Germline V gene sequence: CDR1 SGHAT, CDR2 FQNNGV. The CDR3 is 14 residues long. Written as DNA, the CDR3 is TGTGCCACCCGGCCGGGCCGCGCCTACAATGAGCAGTTCTTC. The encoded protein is CATRPGRAYNEQFF.

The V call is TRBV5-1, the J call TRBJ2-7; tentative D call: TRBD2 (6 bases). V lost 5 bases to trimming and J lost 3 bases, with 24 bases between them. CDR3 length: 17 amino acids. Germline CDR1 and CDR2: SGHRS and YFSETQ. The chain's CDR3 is CASRSSSGAGKVYEQYF. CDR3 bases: TGCGCCAGCAGAAGTTCATCCGGAGCGGGCAAAGTCTACGAGCAGTACTTC.

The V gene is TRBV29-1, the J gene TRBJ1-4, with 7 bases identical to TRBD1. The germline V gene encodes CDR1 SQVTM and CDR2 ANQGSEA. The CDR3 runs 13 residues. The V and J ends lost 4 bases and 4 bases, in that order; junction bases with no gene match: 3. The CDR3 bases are TGCAGCGTTGCCGGGACAGTTAATGAAAAACTGTTTTTT. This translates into CSVAGTVNEKLFF. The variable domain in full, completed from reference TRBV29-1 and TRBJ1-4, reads SAVISQKPSRDICQRGTSLTIQCQVDSQVTMMFWYRQQPGQSLTLIATANQGSEATYESGFVIDKFPISRPNLTFSTLTVSNMSPEDSSIYLCSVAGTVNEKLFFGSGTQLSVL.

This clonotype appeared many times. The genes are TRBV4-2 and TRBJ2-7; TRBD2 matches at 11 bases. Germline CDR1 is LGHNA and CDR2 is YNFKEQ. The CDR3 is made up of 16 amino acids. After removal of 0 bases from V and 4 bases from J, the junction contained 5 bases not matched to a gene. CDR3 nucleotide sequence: TGTGCCAGCAGCCAAGACCTAGCGGGAGGCGGATACGAGCAGTACTTC. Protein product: CASSQDLAGGGYEQYF.

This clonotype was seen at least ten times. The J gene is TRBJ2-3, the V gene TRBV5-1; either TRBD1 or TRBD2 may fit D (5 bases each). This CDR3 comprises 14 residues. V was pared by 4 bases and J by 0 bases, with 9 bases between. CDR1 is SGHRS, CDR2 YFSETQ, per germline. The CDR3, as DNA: TGCGCCAGCAGCCGGGACCGCAGCACAGATACGCAGTATTTT. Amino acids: CASSRDRSTDTQYF.

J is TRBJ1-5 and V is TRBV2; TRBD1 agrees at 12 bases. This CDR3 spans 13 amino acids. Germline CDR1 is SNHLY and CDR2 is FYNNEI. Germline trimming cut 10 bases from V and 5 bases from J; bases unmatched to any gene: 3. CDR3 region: CATRDRGHQPQHF. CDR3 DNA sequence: TGTGCCACCCGGGACAGGGGGCATCAGCCCCAGCATTTT.

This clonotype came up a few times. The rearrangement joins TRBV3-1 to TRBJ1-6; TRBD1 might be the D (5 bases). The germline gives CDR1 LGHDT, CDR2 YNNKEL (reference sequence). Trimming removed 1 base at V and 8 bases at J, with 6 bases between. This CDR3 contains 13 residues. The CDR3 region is CASSQGGDSPLHF. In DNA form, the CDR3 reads TGTGCCAGCAGCCAAGGGGGCGATTCACCCCTCCACTTT.

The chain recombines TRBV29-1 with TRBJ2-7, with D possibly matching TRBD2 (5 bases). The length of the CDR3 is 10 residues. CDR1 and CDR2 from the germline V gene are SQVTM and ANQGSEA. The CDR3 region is CRRTAYEQYF. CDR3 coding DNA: TGCAGGAGGACTGCATACGAGCAGTACTTC.

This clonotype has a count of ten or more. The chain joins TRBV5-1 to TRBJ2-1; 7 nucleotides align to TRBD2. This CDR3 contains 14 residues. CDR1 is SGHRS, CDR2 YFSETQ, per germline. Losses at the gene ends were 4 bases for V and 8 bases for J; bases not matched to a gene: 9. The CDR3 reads CASSLREAKDEQFF. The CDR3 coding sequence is TGCGCCAGCAGCCTACGGGAGGCGAAGGATGAGCAGTTCTTC.

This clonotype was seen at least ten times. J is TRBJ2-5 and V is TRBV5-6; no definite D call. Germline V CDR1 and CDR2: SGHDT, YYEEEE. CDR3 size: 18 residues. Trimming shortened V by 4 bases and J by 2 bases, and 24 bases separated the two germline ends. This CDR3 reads CASSGPTDGLLLQETQYF. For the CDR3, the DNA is TGTGCCAGCAGCGGCCCGACCGACGGATTGCTGCTTCAAGAGACCCAGTACTTC.

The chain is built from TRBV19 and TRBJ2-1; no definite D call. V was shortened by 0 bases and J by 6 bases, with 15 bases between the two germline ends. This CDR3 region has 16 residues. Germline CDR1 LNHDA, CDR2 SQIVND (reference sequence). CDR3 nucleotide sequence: TGTGCCAGTAGTATAGATGGAGTATTCACCTGCAATGAGCAGTTCTTC. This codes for CASSIDGVFTCNEQFF.

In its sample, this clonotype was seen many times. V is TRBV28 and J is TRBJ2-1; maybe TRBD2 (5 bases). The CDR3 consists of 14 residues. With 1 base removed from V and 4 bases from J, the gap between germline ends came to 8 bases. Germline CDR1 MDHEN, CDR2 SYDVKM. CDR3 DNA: TGTGCCAGCAGTTTATCTCGACTATACAATGAGCAGTTCTTC. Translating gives CASSLSRLYNEQFF.

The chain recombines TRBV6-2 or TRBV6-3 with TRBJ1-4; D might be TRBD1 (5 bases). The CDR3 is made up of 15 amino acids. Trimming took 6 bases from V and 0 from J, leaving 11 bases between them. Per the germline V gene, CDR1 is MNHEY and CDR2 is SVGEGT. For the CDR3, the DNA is TGTGCCAGCAGGGCCACAGGAGCAACTAATGAAAAACTGTTTTTT. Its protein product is CASRATGATNEKLFF.

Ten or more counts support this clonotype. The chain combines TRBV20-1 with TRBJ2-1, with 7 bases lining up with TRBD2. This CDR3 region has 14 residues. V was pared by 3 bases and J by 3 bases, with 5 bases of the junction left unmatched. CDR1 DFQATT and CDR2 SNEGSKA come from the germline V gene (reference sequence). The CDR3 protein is CSASLGGSYNEQFF. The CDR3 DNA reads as TGCAGTGCTAGTCTTGGCGGGAGCTACAATGAGCAGTTCTTC.

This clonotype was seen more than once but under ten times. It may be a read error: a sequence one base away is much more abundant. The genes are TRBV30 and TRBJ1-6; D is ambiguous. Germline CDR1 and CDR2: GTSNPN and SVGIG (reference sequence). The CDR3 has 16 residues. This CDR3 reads CARSLPGGGINSPLHF. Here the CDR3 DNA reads TGTGCCCGGAGTCTCCCCGGTGGAGGGATTAATTCACCCCTCCACTTT.

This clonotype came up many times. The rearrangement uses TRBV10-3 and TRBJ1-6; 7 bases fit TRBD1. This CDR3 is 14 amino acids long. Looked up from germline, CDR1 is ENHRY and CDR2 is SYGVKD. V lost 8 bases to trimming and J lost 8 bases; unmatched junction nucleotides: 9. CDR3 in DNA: TGTGCCATCGGCTCAGGGGGTAGTGATTCACCCCTCCACTTT. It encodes CAIGSGGSDSPLHF.

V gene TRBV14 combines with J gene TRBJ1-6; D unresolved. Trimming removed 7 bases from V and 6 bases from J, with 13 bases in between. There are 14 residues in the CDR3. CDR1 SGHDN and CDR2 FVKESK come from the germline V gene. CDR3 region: CASTLGMVNSPLHF. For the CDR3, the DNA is TGTGCCAGCACCCTCGGGATGGTTAATTCACCCCTCCACTTT.